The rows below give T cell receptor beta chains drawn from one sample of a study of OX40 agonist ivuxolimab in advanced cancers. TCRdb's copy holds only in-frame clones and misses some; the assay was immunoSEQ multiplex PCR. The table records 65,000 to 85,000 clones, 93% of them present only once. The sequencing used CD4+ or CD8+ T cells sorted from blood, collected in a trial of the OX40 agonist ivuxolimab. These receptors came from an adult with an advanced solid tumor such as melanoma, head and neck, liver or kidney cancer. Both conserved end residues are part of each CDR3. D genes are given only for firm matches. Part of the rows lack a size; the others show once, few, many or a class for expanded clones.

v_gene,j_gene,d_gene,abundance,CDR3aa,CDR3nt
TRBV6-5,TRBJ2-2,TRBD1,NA,CASSGTGATGELFF,TGTGCCAGCAGTGGGACAGGAGCCACCGGGGAGCTGTTTTTT
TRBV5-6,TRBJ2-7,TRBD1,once,CASRGTGAYEQYF,TGTGCCAGCAGGGGGACAGGAGCCTACGAGCAGTACTTC
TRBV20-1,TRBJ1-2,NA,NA,CSEAANYGYTF,TGCAGTGAAGCAGCTAACTATGGCTACACCTTC
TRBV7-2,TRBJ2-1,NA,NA,CASSPGQGTYNEQFF,TGTGCCAGCAGCCCCGGCCAGGGAACCTACAATGAGCAGTTCTTC
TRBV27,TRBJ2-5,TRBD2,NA,CASSSSGGQETQYF,TGTGCCAGCAGTTCTAGCGGGGGCCAAGAGACCCAGTACTTC
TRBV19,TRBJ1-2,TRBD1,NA,CASSMGQGNIDYGYTF,TGTGCCAGTAGTATGGGACAGGGGAATATTGACTATGGCTACACCTTC
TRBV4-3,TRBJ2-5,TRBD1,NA,CASSQDGTGGETQYF,TGCGCCAGCAGCCAAGATGGGACAGGTGGGGAGACCCAGTACTTC
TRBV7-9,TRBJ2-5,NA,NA,CASNRETQYF,TGTGCCAGCAACAGAGAGACCCAGTACTTC
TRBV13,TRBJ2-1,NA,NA,CASSLYGPGSRDGQFF,TGTGCCAGCAGCCTCTACGGACCCGGGTCGCGCGACGGGCAGTTCTTC
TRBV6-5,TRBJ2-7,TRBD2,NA,CASSYFRGDGTEQYF,TGTGCCAGCAGTTACTTCCGGGGGGACGGAACTGAGCAGTACTTC
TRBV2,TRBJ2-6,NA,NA,CAGEDQKGSGANVLTF,TGTGCCGGTGAGGACCAGAAGGGATCTGGGGCCAACGTCCTGACTTTC
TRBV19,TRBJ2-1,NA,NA,CASSSGLNNEQFF,TGTGCCAGTAGTTCGGGACTGAACAATGAGCAGTTCTTC
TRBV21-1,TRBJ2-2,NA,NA,CASSHKEGASGRANTGELFF,TGTGCCAGCAGCCACAAAGAAGGCGCTAGCGGGAGGGCCAACACCGGGGAGCTGTTTTTT
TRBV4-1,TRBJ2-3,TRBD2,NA,CASSQSAGADTQYF,TGCGCCAGCAGCCAATCGGCGGGGGCAGATACGCAGTATTTT
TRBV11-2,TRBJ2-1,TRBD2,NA,CASSLLAGGPLNEQFF,TGTGCCAGCAGCTTACTAGCGGGAGGGCCCCTCAATGAGCAGTTCTTC
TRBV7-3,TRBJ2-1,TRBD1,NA,CASSLSPAGTGGNEQFF,TGTGCCAGCAGCTTATCCCCCGCCGGGACAGGGGGGAATGAGCAGTTCTTC
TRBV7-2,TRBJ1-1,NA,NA,CASSPRRENTEAFF,TGTGCCAGCAGCCCCCGACGGGAGAACACTGAAGCTTTCTTT
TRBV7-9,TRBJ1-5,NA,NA,CASSQSIDEGSNQPQHF,TGTGCCAGCAGTCAATCGATCGACGAAGGATCGAATCAGCCCCAGCATTTT
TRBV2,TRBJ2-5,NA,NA,CASERRRNQETQYF,TGTGCCAGCGAGCGACGCCGGAACCAAGAGACCCAGTACTTC
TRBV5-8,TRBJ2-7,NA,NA,CASSPDYEQYF,TGTGCCAGCAGCCCCGATTACGAGCAGTACTTC
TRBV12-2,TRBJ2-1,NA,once,CASRERERPNEQFF,TGTGCAAGTCGCGAGCGGGAGCGACCCAATGAGCAGTTCTTC
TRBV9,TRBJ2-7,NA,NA,CASSVGYYENEQYF,TGTGCCAGCAGCGTAGGTTACTATGAGAACGAGCAGTACTTC
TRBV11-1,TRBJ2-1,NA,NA,CASSFGQSLLDEQFF,TGTGCCAGCAGCTTTGGACAGTCCCTTTTGGATGAGCAGTTCTTC
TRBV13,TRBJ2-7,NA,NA,CASSSPYEQYF,TGTGCCAGCAGCTCCCCGTACGAGCAGTACTTC
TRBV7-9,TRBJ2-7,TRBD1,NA,CASSSGQGEGYEQYF,TGTGCCAGCAGTTCAGGACAGGGAGAGGGCTACGAGCAGTACTTC
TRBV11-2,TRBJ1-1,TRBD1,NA,CASSLGQPEAFF,TGTGCCAGCAGCTTGGGACAGCCCGAAGCTTTCTTT
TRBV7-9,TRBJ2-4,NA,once,CASSLIQGGKNIQYF,TGTGCCAGCAGCTTAATACAGGGTGGCAAAAACATTCAGTACTTC
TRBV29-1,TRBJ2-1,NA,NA,CSVEDAVVEQFF,TGCAGCGTTGAAGATGCCGTGGTTGAGCAGTTCTTC
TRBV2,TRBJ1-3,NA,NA,CASSEGHLRRNTIYF,TGTGCCAGCAGTGAAGGGCACCTGAGGAGGAACACCATATATTTT
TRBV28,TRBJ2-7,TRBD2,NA,CASSLVAGGTYEQYF,TGTGCCAGCAGTTTAGTCGCGGGGGGGACCTACGAGCAGTACTTC
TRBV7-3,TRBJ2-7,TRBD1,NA,CASSPGQSYEQYF,TGTGCCAGCAGCCCGGGACAGTCCTACGAGCAGTACTTC
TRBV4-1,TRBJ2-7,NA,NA,CASSQDFPSAGYEQYF,TGCGCCAGCAGCCAAGATTTCCCATCGGCGGGCTACGAGCAGTACTTC
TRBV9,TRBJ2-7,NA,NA,CASSVGDSSYEQYF,TGTGCCAGCAGCGTAGGAGACAGCTCCTACGAGCAGTACTTC
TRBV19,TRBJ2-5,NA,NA,CAPPSRGPIGAGACETQYF,TGTGCCCCCCCTTCTCGGGGCCCGATCGGGGCGGGGGCTTGCGAGACCCAGTACTTC
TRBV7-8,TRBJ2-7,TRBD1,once,CASSGQAGTGAYEQYF,TGTGCCAGCAGCGGACAAGCCGGGACAGGGGCCTACGAGCAGTACTTC
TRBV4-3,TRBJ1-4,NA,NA,CASSQEGRALWAEKLFF,TGCGCCAGCAGCCAAGAGGGCAGGGCCCTGTGGGCTGAAAAACTGTTTTTT
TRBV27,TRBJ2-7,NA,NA,CASAPGGGNYEQYF,TGTGCCAGCGCCCCTGGAGGGGGCAATTACGAGCAGTACTTC
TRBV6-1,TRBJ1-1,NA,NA,CASPAGTEAFF,TGTGCCAGCCCCGCAGGCACTGAAGCTTTCTTT
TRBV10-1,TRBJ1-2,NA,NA,CASSESAGAGYTF,TGCGCCAGCAGTGAGTCGGCCGGGGCTGGCTACACCTTC
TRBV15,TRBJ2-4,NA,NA,CATSRSPTASAKNIQYF,TGTGCCACCAGCAGATCCCCGACGGCCTCAGCCAAAAACATTCAGTACTTC
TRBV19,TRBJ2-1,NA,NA,CASIPIYYNEQFF,TGTGCCAGTATCCCGATCTACTACAATGAGCAGTTCTTC
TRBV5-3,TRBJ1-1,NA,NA,CARKVAFF,TGTGCCAGAAAGGTGGCTTTCTTT
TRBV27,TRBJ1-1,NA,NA,CASSFSDTLNTEAFF,TGTGCCAGCAGTTTTAGTGACACGTTGAACACTGAAGCTTTCTTT
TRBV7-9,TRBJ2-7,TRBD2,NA,CASSFAPTTSGGWYEQYF,TGTGCCAGCAGCTTCGCCCCCACTACTAGCGGGGGGTGGTACGAGCAGTACTTC
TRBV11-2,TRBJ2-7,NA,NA,CASSPPGTLNYEQYF,TGTGCCAGCAGCCCCCCAGGGACATTGAACTACGAGCAGTACTTC
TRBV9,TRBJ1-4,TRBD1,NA,CASSGQGRTLNEKLFF,TGTGCCAGCAGCGGACAGGGAAGGACCCTTAATGAAAAACTGTTTTTT
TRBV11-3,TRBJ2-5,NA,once,CASSLRERGTETQYF,TGTGCCAGCAGCTTACGGGAACGGGGGACGGAGACCCAGTACTTC
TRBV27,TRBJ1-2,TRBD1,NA,CASSLFTGGNYGYTF,TGTGCCAGCAGTTTATTCACAGGGGGGAACTATGGCTACACCTTC
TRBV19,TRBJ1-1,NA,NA,CASSRGGNTEAFF,TGTGCCAGTAGTCGGGGCGGAAACACTGAAGCTTTCTTT
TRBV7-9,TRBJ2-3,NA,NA,CASSLAPGHGQYF,TGTGCCAGCAGCTTAGCGCCGGGACATGGGCAATATTTT
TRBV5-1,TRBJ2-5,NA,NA,CASSHGTIRVGETQYF,TGCGCCAGCAGCCATGGGACCATACGGGTAGGGGAGACCCAGTACTTC
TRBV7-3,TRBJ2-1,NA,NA,CASSLLPLGTADNNEQFF,TGTGCCAGCAGCTTACTCCCTTTGGGCACGGCGGATAACAATGAGCAGTTCTTC
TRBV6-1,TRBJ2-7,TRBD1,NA,CASRSTGVSYEQYF,TGTGCCAGCAGGTCGACAGGGGTATCCTACGAGCAGTACTTC
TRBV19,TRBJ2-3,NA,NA,CASSIDRASSGADTQYF,TGTGCCAGTAGTATAGATCGGGCCTCCAGCGGAGCAGATACGCAGTATTTT